This TCR beta chain was recorded in a study of spatial heterogeneity in lung cancer. Each CDR3 protein is one row after TCRdb ran MiXCR on the 5' RACE reads. This table holds 20,000 to 25,000 distinct CDR3 sequences, roughly 7% found once. Within the sample, this clonotype is medium-sized. The time point denotes: sample taken at primary tumor resection. Sequencing was performed on whole RNA extracted from tumor and nontumor lung tissue, or from frozen PBMC, and the material was left unsorted. V dropped 6 bases and J dropped 4 bases, with 10 bases sitting between them. This CDR3 has 13 residues. Germline CDR1 reads KGHDR; CDR2 reads SFDVKD.

The sample in question was PBMCs, obtained at surgery. This TCR came from a male donor with early-stage non-small cell lung cancer. V is TRBV24-1 and J is TRBJ2-3; no clear D. The CDR3 DNA follows: TGTGCCACCAGTCATGAGGTTGCAGATACGCAGTATTTT. Protein: CATSHEVADTQYF.